The present T cell receptor beta chain was sequenced within a study of cytomegalovirus exposure and HLA in healthy donors. The CDR3 has 18 amino acids. The germline V gene encodes CDR1 SNHLY and CDR2 FYNNEI. The ends lost 4 bases at V and 1 base at J; junction bases unmatched: 12. Comments on this clone: Its antigen is as yet unknown.

13 Jbeta primers and 60 Vbeta primers were used for the PCR. The assay was immunoSEQ multiplex PCR, and TCRdb's table has in-frame clones only and misses some. The table lists more than 140,000 clones, 77% of them singletons. Study outcomes and limitations: Earlier analysis yielded a pattern in which most TCR beta V segments were productive about 90% or about 30% of the time. 87-base-pair reads could not separate some V segments, including TRBV6-2 and TRBV6-3. Overall, some 160 TCR beta chains were annotated as cytomegalovirus-associated.

The rearrangement links TRBV2 to TRBJ2-3, with TRBD2 identical over 9 bases. The clonotype originates from a female donor in good health and CMV-seronegative. The sequenced sample was PBMCs. As DNA, the CDR3 is TGTGCCAGCAGTGGGGGACCTGGAGCGGGGGGACGCACAGATACGCAGTATTTT. This gives the protein CASSGGPGAGGRTDTQYF.